The 7 T cell receptor beta chains below all came from one sample that was sequenced in a study of shared clonotypes between healthy human individuals. TCRdb's table, derived via immunoSEQ multiplex PCR, lists solely in-frame clones and lacks some. The repertoire has approximately 110,000 clones, 67% of them found once; the top ten carry about 25%. What was sequenced was memory CD8+ T cells sorted from blood. The sample's subset: CD45RO+ cells pooled with CCR7-negative TemRA cells. These receptors were collected from a woman in her thirties in good health.

This rearrangement joins TRBV27 to TRBJ2-5, with D possibly matching TRBD1 (6 bases). This CDR3 is 15 amino acids long. Trimming took 5 bases from V and 4 from J, leaving 17 bases between them. The V gene's germline CDR1 is MNHEY and CDR2 SMNVEV (reference sequence). The DNA for the CDR3 is TGTGCCAGCAGTCCAATTGACAGGATGGGAGAGACCCAGTACTTC. Its translation is CASSPIDRMGETQYF.

The chain recombines TRBV7-9 with TRBJ2-1; the match to TRBD2 covers 11 bases. Trimming cost V 1 base and J 12 bases; bases outside gene matches: 5. Germline loops: CDR1 SEHNR, CDR2 FQNEAQ (reference sequence). This CDR3 is 14 amino acids long. This chain's CDR3 is CASSLVLAGGRQFF. CDR3 coding DNA: TGTGCCAGCAGCTTAGTTCTAGCGGGAGGTCGGCAGTTCTTC.

This clone showed up just once. The rearrangement joins TRBV6-5 to TRBJ2-7; D is unresolved. This CDR3 is 11 amino acids long. V was cut by 6 bases and J by 3 bases, with 6 bases left in between. Germline V gene sequence: CDR1 MNHEY, CDR2 SVGAGI. CDR3 coding DNA: TGTGCCAGCAGGGATTACTACGAGCAGTACTTC. Residues: CASRDYYEQYF.

The genes are TRBV4-1 and TRBJ2-7; 10 bases line up with TRBD1. This CDR3 is built from 13 residues. Germline CDR1 and CDR2: MGHRA and YSYEKL. Unmatched junction bases numbered 3, after V lost 5 bases and J lost 5 bases. In DNA, the CDR3 is TGCGCCAGCAGCGGGGACAGGGGTGACGAGCAGTACTTC. It is translated as CASSGDRGDEQYF.

This chain links TRBV4-1 with TRBJ2-6; D remains ambiguous. The germline CDR1 and CDR2 sequences are MGHRA and YSYEKL. Between the trimmed V and J ends, which lost 4 bases and 0 bases, there was a span of 4 bases. There are 14 residues in the CDR3. The CDR3 DNA is TGCGCCAGCAGCCCGATCTCTGGGGCCAACGTCCTGACTTTC. It specifies CASSPISGANVLTF.

The chain has TRBV6-1 and TRBJ2-7, with TRBD2 as a possible D gene (6 bases). Germline V lookup: CDR1 MNHNS, CDR2 SASEGT. The CDR3 has 14 amino acids. Between the trimmed V and J ends, which lost 5 bases and 3 bases, there was a span of 14 bases. The CDR3 is CASSRLTRIYEQYF. The CDR3 DNA sequence: TGTGCCAGCAGTCGACTGACTAGGATCTACGAGCAGTACTTC.

This chain links TRBV6-5 with TRBJ1-2; 8 bases match TRBD1. The CDR3 consists of 13 residues. The V gene's germline CDR1 is MNHEY and CDR2 SVGAGI. After removal of 6 bases from V and 8 bases from J, the junction contained 8 bases not matched to a gene. CDR3 loop: CASRPPTGEGYTF. As DNA, the CDR3 is TGTGCCAGCAGGCCACCGACAGGGGAAGGCTACACCTTC.